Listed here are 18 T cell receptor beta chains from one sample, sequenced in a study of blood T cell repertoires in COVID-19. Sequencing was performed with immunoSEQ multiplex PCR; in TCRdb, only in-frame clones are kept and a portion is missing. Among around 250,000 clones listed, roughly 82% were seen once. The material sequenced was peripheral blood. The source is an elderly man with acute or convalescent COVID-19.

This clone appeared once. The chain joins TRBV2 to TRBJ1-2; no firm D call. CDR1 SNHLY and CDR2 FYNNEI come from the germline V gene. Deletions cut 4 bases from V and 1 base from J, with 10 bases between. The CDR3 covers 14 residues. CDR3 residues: CASSAQVLNYGYTF. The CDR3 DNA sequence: TGTGCCAGCAGTGCGCAGGTACTTAACTATGGCTACACCTTC.

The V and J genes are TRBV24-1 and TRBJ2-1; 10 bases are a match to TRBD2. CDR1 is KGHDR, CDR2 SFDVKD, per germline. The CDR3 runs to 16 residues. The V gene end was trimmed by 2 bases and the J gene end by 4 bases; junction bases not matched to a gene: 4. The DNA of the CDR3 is TGTGCCACCAGTGATTGGAGGACTAGCGGTTACAATGAGCAGTTCTTC. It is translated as CATSDWRTSGYNEQFF.

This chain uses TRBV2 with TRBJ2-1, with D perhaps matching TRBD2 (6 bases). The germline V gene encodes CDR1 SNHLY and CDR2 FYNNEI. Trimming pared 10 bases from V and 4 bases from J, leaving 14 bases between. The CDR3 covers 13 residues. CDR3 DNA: TGTGCCACGAGGCTAGCGAGATACAATGAGCAGTTCTTC. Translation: CATRLARYNEQFF.

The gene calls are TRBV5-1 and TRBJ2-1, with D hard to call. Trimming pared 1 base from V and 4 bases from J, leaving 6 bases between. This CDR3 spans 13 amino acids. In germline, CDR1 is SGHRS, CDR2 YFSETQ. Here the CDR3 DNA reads TGCGCCAGCAGCTTGCAATCATACAATGAGCAGTTCTTC. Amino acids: CASSLQSYNEQFF.

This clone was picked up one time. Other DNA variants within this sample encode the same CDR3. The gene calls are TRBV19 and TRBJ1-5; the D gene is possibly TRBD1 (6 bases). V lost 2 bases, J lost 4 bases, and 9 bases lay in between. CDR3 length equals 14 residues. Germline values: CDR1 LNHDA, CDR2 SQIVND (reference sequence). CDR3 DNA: TGTGCCAGTAGTATAAGGGGGGGAAATCAGCCCCAGCATTTT. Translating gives CASSIRGGNQPQHF.

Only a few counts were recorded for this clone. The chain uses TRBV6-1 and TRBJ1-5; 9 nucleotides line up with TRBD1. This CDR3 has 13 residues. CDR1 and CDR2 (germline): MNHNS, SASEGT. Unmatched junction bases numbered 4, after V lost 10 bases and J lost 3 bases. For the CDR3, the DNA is TGTGCCACCGGGACAGGGAACAATCAGCCCCAGCATTTT. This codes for CATGTGNNQPQHF.

Here the CDR3 reads CASSPTGTGKGEKLFF. The CDR3 region has the DNA TGTGCCAGCTCACCAACGGGGACAGGGAAGGGTGAAAAACTGTTTTTT. The chain joins TRBV18 to TRBJ1-4; 9 bases are shared with TRBD1. There are 16 residues in the CDR3. The ends lost 2 bases at V and 7 bases at J; junction bases unmatched: 8. Germline assignment: CDR1 KGHSH and CDR2 LQKENI. Supplemented by reference TRBV18 and TRBJ1-4, the full variable domain reads NAGVMQNPRHLVRRRGQEARLRCSPMKGHSHVYWYRQLPEEGLKFMVYLQKENIIDESGMPKERFSAEFPKEGPSILRIQQVVRGDSAAYFCASSPTGTGKGEKLFFGSGTQLSVL.

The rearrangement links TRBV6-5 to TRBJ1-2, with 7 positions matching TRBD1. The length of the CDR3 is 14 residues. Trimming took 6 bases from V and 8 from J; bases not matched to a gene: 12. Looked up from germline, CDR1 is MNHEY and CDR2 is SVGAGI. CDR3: CASRLAVLQGGYTF. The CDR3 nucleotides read TGTGCCAGCAGGCTGGCTGTTCTACAGGGGGGCTACACCTTC.

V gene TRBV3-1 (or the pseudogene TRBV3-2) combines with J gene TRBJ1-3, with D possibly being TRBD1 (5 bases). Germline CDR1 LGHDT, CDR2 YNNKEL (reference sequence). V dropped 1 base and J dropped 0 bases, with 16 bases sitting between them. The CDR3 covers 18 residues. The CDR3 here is CASSQGQLLTSSGNTIYF. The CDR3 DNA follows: TGTGCCAGCAGCCAAGGACAGCTCTTGACAAGCTCTGGAAACACCATATATTTT.

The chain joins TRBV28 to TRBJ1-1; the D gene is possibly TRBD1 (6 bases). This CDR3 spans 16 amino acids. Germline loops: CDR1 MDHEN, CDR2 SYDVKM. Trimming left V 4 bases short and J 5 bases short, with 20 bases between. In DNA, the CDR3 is TGTGCCAGCAGTTATTTAGTTGGACAGACCGGGACTGAAGCTTTCTTT. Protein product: CASSYLVGQTGTEAFF.

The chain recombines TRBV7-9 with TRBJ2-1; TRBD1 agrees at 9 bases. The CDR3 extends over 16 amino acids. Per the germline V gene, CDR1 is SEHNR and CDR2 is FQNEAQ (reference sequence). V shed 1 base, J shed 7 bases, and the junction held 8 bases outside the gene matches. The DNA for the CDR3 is TGTGCCAGCAGCTTAGTCAGGGGGACAGGGTTTAATGAGCAGTTCTTC. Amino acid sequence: CASSLVRGTGFNEQFF.

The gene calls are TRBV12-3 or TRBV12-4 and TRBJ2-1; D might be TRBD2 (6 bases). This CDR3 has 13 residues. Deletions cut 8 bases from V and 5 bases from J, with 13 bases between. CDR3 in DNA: TGTGCCAGCGGGACGACTAGGGACAATGAGCAGTTCTTC. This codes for CASGTTRDNEQFF.

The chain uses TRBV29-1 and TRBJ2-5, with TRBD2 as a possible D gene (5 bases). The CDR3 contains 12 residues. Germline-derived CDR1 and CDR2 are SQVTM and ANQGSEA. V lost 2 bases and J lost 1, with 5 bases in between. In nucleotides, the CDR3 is TGCAGCGTTGAACTAGCCCAAGAGACCCAGTACTTC. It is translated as CSVELAQETQYF.

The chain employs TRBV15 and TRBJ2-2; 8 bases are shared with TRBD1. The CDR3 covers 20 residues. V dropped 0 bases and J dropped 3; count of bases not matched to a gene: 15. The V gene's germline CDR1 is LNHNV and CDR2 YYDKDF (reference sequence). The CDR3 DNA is TGTGCCACCAGCAGAGATTACCCCATGGCGGCAGGGGGCCACACCGGGGAGCTGTTTTTT. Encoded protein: CATSRDYPMAAGGHTGELFF.

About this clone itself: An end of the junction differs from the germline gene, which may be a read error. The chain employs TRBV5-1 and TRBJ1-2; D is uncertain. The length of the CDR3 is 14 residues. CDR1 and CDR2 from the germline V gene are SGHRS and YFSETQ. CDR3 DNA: TGCGCCAGCAGCTTTTCAACCTCTAAATATGGCTACACCTTC. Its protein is CASSFSTSKYGYTF.

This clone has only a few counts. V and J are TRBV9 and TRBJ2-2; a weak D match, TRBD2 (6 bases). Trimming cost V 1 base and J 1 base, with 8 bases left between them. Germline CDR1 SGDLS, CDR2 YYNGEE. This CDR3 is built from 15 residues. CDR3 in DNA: TGTGCCAGCAGCGTAACTAGCAAGAACACCGGGGAGCTGTTTTTT. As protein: CASSVTSKNTGELFF.

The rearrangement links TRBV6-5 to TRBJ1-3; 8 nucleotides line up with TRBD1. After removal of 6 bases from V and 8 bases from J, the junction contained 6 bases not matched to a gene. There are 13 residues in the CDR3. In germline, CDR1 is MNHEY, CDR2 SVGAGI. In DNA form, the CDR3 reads TGTGCCAGCAGACAACAGGGGGGTTACACCATATATTTT. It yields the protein CASRQQGGYTIYF.

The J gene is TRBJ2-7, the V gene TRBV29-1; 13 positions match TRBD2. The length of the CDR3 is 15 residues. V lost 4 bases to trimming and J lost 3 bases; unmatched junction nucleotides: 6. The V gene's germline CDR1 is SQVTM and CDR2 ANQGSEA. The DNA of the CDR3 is TGCAGCGTTGGTGGGACTAGCGGGGTAGTCTACGAGCAGTACTTC. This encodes CSVGGTSGVVYEQYF.